The clone carrying this T cell receptor (beta chain) has a handful of counts. Its target is unknown. The data derive from a study of cytomegalovirus exposure and HLA in healthy donors. At the time of sampling, donors were nominally healthy, though unrecorded immune exposures were likely. The primer mix had 60 Vbeta and 13 Jbeta primers. Study processing details: A follow-up analysis tallied about 80 million unique TCR beta chains, about 11 million shared. Here immunoSEQ multiplex PCR was the method, and the copy in TCRdb shows in-frame clones only, minus some. Clone size and the V and J calls come from that table; the DNA yielded D and trimming. The table shows 110,000 to 150,000 clones, with around 72% occurring only once. This CDR3 spans 13 amino acids. V was clipped by 6 bases and J by 1 base, with 6 bases between them. Germline V CDR1 and CDR2: MNHEY, SMNVEV (reference sequence). Points from the study as a whole: Several of the most significant clusters were apparently associated with common viral pathogens in a later analysis.

The J gene is TRBJ2-2, the V gene TRBV27; a weak D match, TRBD1 (6 bases). The clonotype originates from a man between 18 and 29 years old in good health and CMV-seropositive. The sample was PBMCs. The CDR3 DNA sequence: TGTGCCAGCAGGACAGGGAACACCGGGGAGCTGTTTTTT. This translates into CASRTGNTGELFF.